Listed below are T cell receptor beta chains from one sample, sequenced in a study of early T cells in non-severe SARS-CoV-2 infection. One entry per CDR3 protein, called by TCRdb with MiXCR from the 5' RACE reads. The sample lists some 40,000 distinct CDR3 sequences, roughly 5.4% seen once, with roughly 29% in the top ten. Sequences were obtained from whole blood. All receptors derive from an adult who was a healthcare worker with PCR-confirmed SARS-CoV-2 infection or an uninfected control (not recorded which). The CDR3 runs from the conserved cysteine through the conserved F or W.

TRBV7-2,TRBJ2-7,CASSDSALGSYEQYF
TRBV6-2/TRBV6-3,TRBJ2-1,CASVPPGGLDEQFF
TRBV20-1,TRBJ2-5,CSATLEATRRTQYF
TRBV12-3/TRBV12-4,TRBJ1-1,CASIWREMNTEAFF
TRBV20-1,TRBJ2-1,CSARDWRGPNEQFF
TRBV5-1,TRBJ2-3,CASSAQSTDTQYF
TRBV9,TRBJ2-7,CASSVDSLPTYEQYF
TRBV18,TRBJ1-1,CASSPPQAIEAFF
TRBV24-1,TRBJ2-2,CATSDTASGRNTGELFF
TRBV6-1,TRBJ2-7,CASSDGSPGTYF
TRBV3-1,TRBJ2-5,CASSQGQVRGRIIGETQYF
TRBV20-1,TRBJ2-2,CSASANTGELFF
TRBV6-5,TRBJ2-1,CASSYSRDGRARSYNEQFF
TRBV6-2/TRBV6-3,TRBJ2-5,CASSMGAETQYF
TRBV7-9,TRBJ1-2,CASSLRDSFGYTF
TRBV14,TRBJ1-1,CASSQGGAFF
TRBV7-8,TRBJ2-7,CASSLGATYEQYF
TRBV6-1,TRBJ1-1,CASRGQGPKWFF
TRBV6-5,TRBJ2-7,CASSYQGRYYEQYF
TRBV29-1,TRBJ2-2,CSGRQDTGELFF
TRBV7-2,TRBJ2-7,CASSLQPFDYEQYF
TRBV7-8,TRBJ2-2,CASRPERAGELFF
TRBV7-8,TRBJ2-7,CASSLRDRSHYEQYF
TRBV6-4,TRBJ2-1,CASSEVGQGLQFF
TRBV18,TRBJ2-7,CASSPGLAGYEQYF
TRBV30,TRBJ1-2,CAWSASTANYGYTF
TRBV19,TRBJ1-2,CASSFTLPRTGDIYGYTF
TRBV12-3/TRBV12-4,TRBJ2-2,CASSHRLAENTGELFF
TRBV12-3/TRBV12-4,TRBJ1-5,CASRKPGLHQPQHF
TRBV20-1,TRBJ1-5,CSAKGSGQPQHF
TRBV28,TRBJ1-2,CATRLANYGYTF
TRBV2,TRBJ2-7,CASSEGRLLF
TRBV12-3/TRBV12-4,TRBJ1-1,CASSLEGRISEAFF
TRBV28,TRBJ2-3,CASTISGSRTDTQYF
TRBV12-3/TRBV12-4,TRBJ1-1,CASSSWKQAFF
TRBV6-1,TRBJ1-4,CASSDATTNEKLFF
TRBV5-1,TRBJ2-1,CASSLHNEQFF